Given below is one T cell receptor (beta chain) in context. The germline V gene has CDR1 SQVTM and CDR2 ANQGSEA. With V trimmed by 7 bases and J by 7 bases, 7 bases remained unmatched. This CDR3 is 13 amino acids long. This specimen belongs to a study of blood T cell repertoires in COVID-19. Overall study context: PBMCs, B-cell-depleted T cells, or T cells were the source of the cDNA or gDNA that made up the material.

Original methodology: By means of reference gene primer amplification, nucleated cell counts were estimated. The repertoire was sequenced with immunoSEQ multiplex PCR; TCRdb's copy has only in-frame clones and lacks some. From that table come the V and J calls and clone size; the DNA was used to work out D and trimming. The table includes hundreds of thousands of clones, about 90% detected once. Sequences were obtained from peripheral blood. V and J are TRBV29-1 and TRBJ2-2; 9 bases agree with TRBD1. The clonotype was recovered from a young man with active or convalescent COVID-19. DNA for the CDR3: TGCAGCGGCCGGGACAGGGCTGACGGGGAGCTGTTTTTT. It encodes CSGRDRADGELFF.